This entry concerns a single T cell receptor (beta chain). The sample belongs to a study of PD-1 blockade in mismatch repair-deficient tumors. TCR sequencing covered a few patients who responded to pembrolizumab. The germline V gene encodes CDR1 SGDLS and CDR2 YYNGEE. With 0 bases removed from V and 4 bases from J, the gap between germline ends came to 13 bases. CDR3 length equals 15 residues. Method: immunoSEQ multiplex PCR; TCRdb's copy keeps in-frame clones and lacks some. The sample has tens of thousands of clones; roughly 75% are singletons. Sequences were derived from peripheral blood, sampled 4 weeks after starting pembrolizumab. The sequence was collected from an adult with mismatch repair-deficient cancer. J is TRBJ1-1 and V is TRBV9, with D unresolved. This CDR3 reads CASSVDASIGTEAFF. CDR3 sequence (DNA): TGTGCCAGCAGCGTAGATGCGTCTATCGGCACTGAAGCTTTCTTT.